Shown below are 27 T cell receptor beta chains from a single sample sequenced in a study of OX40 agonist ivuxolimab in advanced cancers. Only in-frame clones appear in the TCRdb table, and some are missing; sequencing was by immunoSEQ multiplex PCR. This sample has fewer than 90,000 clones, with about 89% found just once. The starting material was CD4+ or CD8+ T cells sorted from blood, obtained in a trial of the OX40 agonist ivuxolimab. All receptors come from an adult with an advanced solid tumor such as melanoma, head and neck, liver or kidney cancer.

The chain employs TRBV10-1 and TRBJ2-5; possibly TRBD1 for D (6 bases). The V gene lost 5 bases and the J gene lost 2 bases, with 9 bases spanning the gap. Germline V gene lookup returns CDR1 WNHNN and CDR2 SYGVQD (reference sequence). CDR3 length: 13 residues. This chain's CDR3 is CASSRTVQETQYF. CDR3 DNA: TGCGCCAGCAGTAGGACAGTTCAAGAGACCCAGTACTTC.

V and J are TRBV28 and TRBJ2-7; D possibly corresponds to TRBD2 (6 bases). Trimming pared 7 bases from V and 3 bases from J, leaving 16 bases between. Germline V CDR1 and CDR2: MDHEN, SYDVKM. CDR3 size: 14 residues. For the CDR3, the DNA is TGTGCCAGCACCCAGTACGGGAGTGTCTACGAGCAGTACTTC. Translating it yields CASTQYGSVYEQYF. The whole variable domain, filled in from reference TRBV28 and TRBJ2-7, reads DVKVTQSSRYLVKRTGEKVFLECVQDMDHENMFWYRQDPGLGLRLIYFSYDVKMKEKGDIPEGYSVSREKKERFSLILESASTNQTSMYLCASTQYGSVYEQYFGPGTRLTVT.

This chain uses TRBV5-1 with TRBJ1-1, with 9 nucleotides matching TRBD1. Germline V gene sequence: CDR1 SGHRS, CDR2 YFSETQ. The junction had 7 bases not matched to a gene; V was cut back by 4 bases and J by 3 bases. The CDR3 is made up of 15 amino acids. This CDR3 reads CASSPLTGGDTEAFF. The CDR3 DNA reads TGCGCCAGCAGCCCCTTGACAGGGGGGGACACTGAAGCTTTCTTT.

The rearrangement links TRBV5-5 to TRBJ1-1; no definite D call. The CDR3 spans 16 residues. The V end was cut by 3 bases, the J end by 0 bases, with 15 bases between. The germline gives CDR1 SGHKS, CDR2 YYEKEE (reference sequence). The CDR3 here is CASSYSFQAMNTEAFF. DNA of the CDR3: TGTGCCAGCAGCTACTCCTTTCAAGCAATGAACACTGAAGCTTTCTTT.

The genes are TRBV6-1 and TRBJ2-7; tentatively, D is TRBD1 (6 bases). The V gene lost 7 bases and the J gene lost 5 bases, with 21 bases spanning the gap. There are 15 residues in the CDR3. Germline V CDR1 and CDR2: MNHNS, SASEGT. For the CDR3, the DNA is TGTGCCAGCATAGACCTCGGCAGGGGTAGCGACGAGCAGTACTTC. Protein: CASIDLGRGSDEQYF.

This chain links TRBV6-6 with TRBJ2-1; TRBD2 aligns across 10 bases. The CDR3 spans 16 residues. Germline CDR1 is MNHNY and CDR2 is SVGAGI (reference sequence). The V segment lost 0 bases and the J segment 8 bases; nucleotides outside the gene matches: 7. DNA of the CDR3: TGTGCCAGCAGTTACTCAGAAGCGGGGGGGATGGATGAGCAGTTCTTC. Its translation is CASSYSEAGGMDEQFF.

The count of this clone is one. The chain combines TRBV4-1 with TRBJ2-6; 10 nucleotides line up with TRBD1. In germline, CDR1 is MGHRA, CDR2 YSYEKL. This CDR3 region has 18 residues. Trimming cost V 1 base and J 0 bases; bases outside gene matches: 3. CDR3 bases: TGCGCCAGCAGCCAAGGGACAGGGGGGGTCTCTGGGGCCAACGTCCTGACTTTC. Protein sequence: CASSQGTGGVSGANVLTF.

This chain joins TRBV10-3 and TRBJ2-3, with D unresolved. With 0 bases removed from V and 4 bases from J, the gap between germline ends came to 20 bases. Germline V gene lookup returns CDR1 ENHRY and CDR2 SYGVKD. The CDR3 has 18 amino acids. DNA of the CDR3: TGTGCCATCAGTGAGTCGACATCCACAGCGCCTAGGGCAGATACGCAGTATTTT. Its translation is CAISESTSTAPRADTQYF.

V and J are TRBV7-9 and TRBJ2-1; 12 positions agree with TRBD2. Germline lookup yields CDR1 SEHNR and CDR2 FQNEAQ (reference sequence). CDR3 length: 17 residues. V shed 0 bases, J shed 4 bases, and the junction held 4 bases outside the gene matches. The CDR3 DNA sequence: TGTGCCAGCAGCTTAGCGCCGGGACTAGCGGGTTACAATGAGCAGTTCTTC. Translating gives CASSLAPGLAGYNEQFF.

As DNA, the CDR3 is TGCGCCAGCAGCCCCCCAGCCGAGGAAGGCACAGATACGCAGTATTTT. This codes for CASSPPAEEGTDTQYF. The chain couples TRBV5-1 to TRBJ2-3; no definite D call. Looked up from germline, CDR1 is SGHRS and CDR2 is YFSETQ. The V gene lost 4 bases and the J gene lost 1 base, with 16 bases spanning the gap. The CDR3 contains 16 residues.

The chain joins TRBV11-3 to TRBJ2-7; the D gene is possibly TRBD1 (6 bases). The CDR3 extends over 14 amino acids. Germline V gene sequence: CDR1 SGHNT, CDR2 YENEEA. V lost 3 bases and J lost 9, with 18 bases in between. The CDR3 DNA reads TGTGCCAGCAGCTTGGGTCCCGGGACAACTGCGCAGTACTTC. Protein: CASSLGPGTTAQYF. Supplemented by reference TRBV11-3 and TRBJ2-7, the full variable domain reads EAGVVQSPRYKIIEKKQPVAFWCNPISGHNTLYWYLQNLGQGPELLIRYENEEAVDDSQLPKDRFSAERLKGVDSTLKIQPAELGDSAVYLCASSLGPGTTAQYFGPGTRLTVT.

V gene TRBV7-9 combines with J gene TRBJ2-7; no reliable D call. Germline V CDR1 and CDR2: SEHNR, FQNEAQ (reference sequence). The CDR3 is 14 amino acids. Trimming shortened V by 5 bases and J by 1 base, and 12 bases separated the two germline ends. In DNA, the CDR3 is TGTGCCAGCAGCCAATCGGGCCTTTCCTACGAGCAGTACTTC. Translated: CASSQSGLSYEQYF.

The CDR3 protein is CASSLADQTGEETQYF. CDR3 sequence (DNA): TGCGCCAGCAGCTTGGCCGACCAGACAGGCGAAGAGACCCAGTACTTC. J is TRBJ2-5 and V is TRBV5-1; a weak D match, TRBD1 (6 bases). Germline V gene sequence: CDR1 SGHRS, CDR2 YFSETQ. V was trimmed by 0 bases and J by 3 bases, leaving 15 bases between them. The CDR3 is made up of 16 amino acids.

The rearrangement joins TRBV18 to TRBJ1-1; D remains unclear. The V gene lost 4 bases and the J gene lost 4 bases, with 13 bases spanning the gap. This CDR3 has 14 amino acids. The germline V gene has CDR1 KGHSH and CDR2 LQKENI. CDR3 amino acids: CASSRETASTEAFF. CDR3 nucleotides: TGTGCCAGCTCACGGGAAACAGCCTCCACTGAAGCTTTCTTT. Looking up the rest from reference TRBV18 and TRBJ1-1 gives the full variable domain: NAGVMQNPRHLVRRRGQEARLRCSPMKGHSHVYWYRQLPEEGLKFMVYLQKENIIDESGMPKERFSAEFPKEGPSILRIQQVVRGDSAAYFCASSRETASTEAFFGQGTRLTVV.

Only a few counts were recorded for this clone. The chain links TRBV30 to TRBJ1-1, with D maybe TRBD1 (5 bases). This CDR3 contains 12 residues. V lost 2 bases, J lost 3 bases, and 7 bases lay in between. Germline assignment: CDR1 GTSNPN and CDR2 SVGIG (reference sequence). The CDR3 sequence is CAWSRGDTEAFF. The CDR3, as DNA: TGTGCCTGGAGTCGGGGGGACACTGAAGCTTTCTTT.

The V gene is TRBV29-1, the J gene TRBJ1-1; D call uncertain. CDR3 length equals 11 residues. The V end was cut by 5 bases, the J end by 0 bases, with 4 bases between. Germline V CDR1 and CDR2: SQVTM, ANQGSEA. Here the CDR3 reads CSVRLNTEAFF. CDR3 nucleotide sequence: TGCAGCGTTCGGCTGAACACTGAAGCTTTCTTT. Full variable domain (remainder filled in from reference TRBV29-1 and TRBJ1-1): SAVISQKPSRDICQRGTSLTIQCQVDSQVTMMFWYRQQPGQSLTLIATANQGSEATYESGFVIDKFPISRPNLTFSTLTVSNMSPEDSSIYLCSVRLNTEAFFGQGTRLTVV.

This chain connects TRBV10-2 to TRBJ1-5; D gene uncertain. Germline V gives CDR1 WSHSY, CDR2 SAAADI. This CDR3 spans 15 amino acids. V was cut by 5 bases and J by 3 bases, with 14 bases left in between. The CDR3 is CASSLKSGFNQPQHF. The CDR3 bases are TGCGCCAGCAGTCTAAAATCGGGATTCAATCAGCCCCAGCATTTT.

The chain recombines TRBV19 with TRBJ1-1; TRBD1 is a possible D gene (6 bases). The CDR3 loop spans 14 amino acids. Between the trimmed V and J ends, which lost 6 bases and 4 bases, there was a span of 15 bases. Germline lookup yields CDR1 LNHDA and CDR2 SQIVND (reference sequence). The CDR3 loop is CASSLRGGGTEAFF. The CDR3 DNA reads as TGTGCCAGTAGCCTCAGGGGAGGGGGCACTGAAGCTTTCTTT. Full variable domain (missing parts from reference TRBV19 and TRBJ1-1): DGGITQSPKYLFRKEGQNVTLSCEQNLNHDAMYWYRQDPGQGLRLIYYSQIVNDFQKGDIAEGYSVSREKKESFPLTVTSAQKNPTAFYLCASSLRGGGTEAFFGQGTRLTVV.

CDR3 coding DNA: TGTGCCAGCAGCTTCGACAGGGGATCCCAAGAGACCCAGTACTTC. Encoded protein: CASSFDRGSQETQYF. The chain is built from TRBV7-2 and TRBJ2-5, with 8 bases aligning to TRBD1. The J segment lost 1 base and the V segment lost 3 bases, leaving 4 bases of the junction unmatched. Per the germline V gene, CDR1 is SGHTA and CDR2 is FQGNSA. CDR3 size: 15 residues.

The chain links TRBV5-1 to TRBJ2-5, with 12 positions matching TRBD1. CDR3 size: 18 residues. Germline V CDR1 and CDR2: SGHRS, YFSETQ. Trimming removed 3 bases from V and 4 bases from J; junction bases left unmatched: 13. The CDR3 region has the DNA TGCGCCAGCAGCTCGCTACCTCGGGGACAGGGGGCGAGAGAGACCCAGTACTTC. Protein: CASSSLPRGQGARETQYF. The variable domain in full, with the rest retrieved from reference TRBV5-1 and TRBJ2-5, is KAGVTQTPRYLIKTRGQQVTLSCSPISGHRSVSWYQQTPGQGLQFLFEYFSETQRNKGNFPGRFSGRQFSNSRSEMNVSTLELGDSALYLCASSSLPRGQGARETQYFGPGTRLLVL.

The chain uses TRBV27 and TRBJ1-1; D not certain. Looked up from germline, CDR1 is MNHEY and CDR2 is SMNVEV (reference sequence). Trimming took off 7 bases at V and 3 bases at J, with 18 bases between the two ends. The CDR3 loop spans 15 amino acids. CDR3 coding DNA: TGTGCCAGCAAGCGAGGGTTTGGAGTGGACACTGAAGCTTTCTTT. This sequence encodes CASKRGFGVDTEAFF.

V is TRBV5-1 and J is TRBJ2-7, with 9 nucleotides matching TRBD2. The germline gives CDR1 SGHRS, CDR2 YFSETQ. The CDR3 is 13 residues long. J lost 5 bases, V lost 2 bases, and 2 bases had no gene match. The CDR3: CASSFSGSDEQYF. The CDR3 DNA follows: TGCGCCAGCAGCTTTAGCGGGAGCGACGAGCAGTACTTC.

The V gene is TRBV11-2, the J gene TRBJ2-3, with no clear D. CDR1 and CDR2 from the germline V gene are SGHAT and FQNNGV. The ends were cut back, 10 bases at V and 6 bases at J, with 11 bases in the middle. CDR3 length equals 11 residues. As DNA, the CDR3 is TGTGCCACTTCAAAGGCGGATACGCAGTATTTT. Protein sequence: CATSKADTQYF.

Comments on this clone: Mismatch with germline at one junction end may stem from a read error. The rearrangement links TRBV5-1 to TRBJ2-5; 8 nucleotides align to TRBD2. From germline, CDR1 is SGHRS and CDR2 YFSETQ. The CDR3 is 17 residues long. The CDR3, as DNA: TGCGCCAGCAGATTGGGTGTGGCGGGGGGCTACCAAGAGACCCAGTACTTC. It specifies CASRLGVAGGYQETQYF.

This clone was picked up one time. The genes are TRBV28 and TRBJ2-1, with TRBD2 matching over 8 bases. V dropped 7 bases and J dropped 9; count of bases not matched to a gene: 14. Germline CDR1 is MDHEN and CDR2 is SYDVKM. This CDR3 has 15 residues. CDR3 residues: CASKLAGPSEIEQFF. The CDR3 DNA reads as TGTGCCAGCAAGCTAGCGGGTCCCTCCGAAATTGAGCAGTTCTTC.

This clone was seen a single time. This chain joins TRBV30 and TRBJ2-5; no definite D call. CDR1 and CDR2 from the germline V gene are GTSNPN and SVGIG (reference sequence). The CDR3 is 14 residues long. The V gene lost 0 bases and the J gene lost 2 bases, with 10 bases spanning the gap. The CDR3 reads CAWSVDAAQETQYF. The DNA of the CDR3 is TGTGCCTGGAGTGTTGATGCAGCACAAGAGACCCAGTACTTC.

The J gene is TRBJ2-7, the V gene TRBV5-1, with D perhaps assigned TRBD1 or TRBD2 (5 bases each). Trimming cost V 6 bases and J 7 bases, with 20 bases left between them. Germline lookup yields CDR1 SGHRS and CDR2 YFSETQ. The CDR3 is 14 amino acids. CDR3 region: CASTPGPTSTEQYF. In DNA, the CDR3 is TGCGCCAGCACACCGGGACCGACTTCTACGGAGCAGTACTTC.